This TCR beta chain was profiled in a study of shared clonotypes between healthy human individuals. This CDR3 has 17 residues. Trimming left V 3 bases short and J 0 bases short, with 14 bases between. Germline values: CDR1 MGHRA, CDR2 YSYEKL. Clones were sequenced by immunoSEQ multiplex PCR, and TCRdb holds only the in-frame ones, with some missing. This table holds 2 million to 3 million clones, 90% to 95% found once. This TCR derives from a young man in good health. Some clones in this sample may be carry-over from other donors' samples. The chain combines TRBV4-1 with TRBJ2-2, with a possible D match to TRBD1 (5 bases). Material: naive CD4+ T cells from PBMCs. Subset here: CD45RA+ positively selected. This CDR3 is CASSHKTETPNTGELFF. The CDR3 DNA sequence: TGCGCCAGCAGCCATAAGACAGAAACTCCGAACACCGGGGAGCTGTTTTTT.